This T cell receptor (beta chain) comes out of a study of cytotoxic CD8 clonotypes in ibrutinib-treated CLL. The table lists this clone with a few counts. V shed 4 bases, J shed 3 bases, and the junction held 9 bases outside the gene matches. This CDR3 spans 16 amino acids. Germline loops: CDR1 ENHRY, CDR2 SYGVKD. The assay was immunoSEQ multiplex PCR, and TCRdb's table has in-frame clones only and misses some. Here the sample spans some 200,000 clones, over 65% being singletons. This receptor was taken from a human donor with chronic lymphocytic leukemia. The sample consisted of PBMCs, taken after 12 months of ibrutinib treatment. The chain joins TRBV10-3 to TRBJ2-7, with TRBD2 matching over 10 bases. The CDR3 DNA sequence: TGTGCCATCAGTGGTGATAGCGGGAGGCCCTTCTACGAGCAGTACTTC. It yields the protein CAISGDSGRPFYEQYF.